Listed below are T cell receptor beta chains from one sample, sequenced in a study of CD8+ T cells in alopecia areata. This table comes from immunoSEQ multiplex PCR, and its TCRdb copy is limited to in-frame clones, with some not included. The table records about 200,000 clones, 57% of them present only once. The source material was CD4+ T cells sorted from blood, sampled at week 0. The receptor source for this set is a human donor with alopecia areata. Both conserved end residues are part of each CDR3. A D gene is named only where the DNA matches it firmly. Rows give clone size only sometimes, using once, few, many, or a class for an expanded clone.

cdr3_nt | cdr3_aa | d_call | v_call | clone_size | j_call
TGTGCCAGCAGAACATCGAGCAATCAGCCCCAGCATTTT | CASRTSSNQPQHF | NA | TRBV6-6 | NA | TRBJ1-5
TGCGCCAGCAGTTCGGAAGGAATGAAATACAATGAGCAGTTCTTC | CASSSEGMKYNEQFF | NA | TRBV5-1 | NA | TRBJ2-1
TGTGCCTGGAGTGTACTGGGCGGGACAGCCAAAAACATTCAGTACTTC | CAWSVLGGTAKNIQYF | NA | TRBV30 | few | TRBJ2-4
TGTGCCAGCAGTGGGGGTCTTCCCTCCTACAATGAGCAGTTCTTC | CASSGGLPSYNEQFF | NA | TRBV2 | few | TRBJ2-1
TGCAGCGTTGATCGGGGCGGCACTGAAGCTTTCTTT | CSVDRGGTEAFF | NA | TRBV29-1 | NA | TRBJ1-1
TGCGCCAGCAGCGGGAGGTCCCCCTACAATGAGCAGTTCTTC | CASSGRSPYNEQFF | TRBD2 | TRBV23-1 | NA | TRBJ2-1
TGTGCCAGCAGTCCCCCACCCGGACAGGCAACTGAAGCTTTCTTT | CASSPPPGQATEAFF | TRBD1 | TRBV6-6 | NA | TRBJ1-1
TGTGCCAGCAGTGAATACAACCCCCGCCAGGGCGGTGGCTACACCTTC | CASSEYNPRQGGGYTF | NA | TRBV25-1 | NA | TRBJ1-2
TGTGCCAGCAGCTCCGGGACAGGGCACTACGAGCAGTACTTC | CASSSGTGHYEQYF | TRBD1 | TRBV7-8 | NA | TRBJ2-7
TGTGCCAGCAGCCCCCATGCGGGAGGCTCCTACAATGAGCAGTTCTTC | CASSPHAGGSYNEQFF | TRBD2 | TRBV7-9 | NA | TRBJ2-1
TGTGCCAGCAGTTTCGGACAGGTTGACACCATATATTTT | CASSFGQVDTIYF | TRBD1 | TRBV6-6 | few | TRBJ1-3
TGCAGCGTAAAGACCGGGACAGTAGGCAATCAGCCCCAGCATTTT | CSVKTGTVGNQPQHF | TRBD1 | TRBV29-1 | NA | TRBJ1-5
TGCGCCAGCAGAGAGACGGGGGGAAACTACAATGAGCAGTTCTTC | CASRETGGNYNEQFF | TRBD2 | TRBV5-1 | NA | TRBJ2-1
TGCAGTGCTAGGGAGAGCTACGAGCAGTACTTC | CSARESYEQYF | NA | TRBV20-1 | NA | TRBJ2-7
TGTGCCAGCAGCGTAGAGGGACAGTCCATGAACACTGAAGCTTTCTTT | CASSVEGQSMNTEAFF | TRBD1 | TRBV9 | NA | TRBJ1-1
TGTGCCAGCAGTTACCCCCCTAGCGGGAGAACTGATACGCAGTATTTT | CASSYPPSGRTDTQYF | TRBD2 | TRBV6-5 | few | TRBJ2-3
TGCAGCGTTGAAATGCGGGTCCAAGAGACCCAGTACTTC | CSVEMRVQETQYF | NA | TRBV29-1 | few | TRBJ2-5
TGTGCCTGGAGGCCCCAGGGCCTTCGCACAGATACGCAGTATTTT | CAWRPQGLRTDTQYF | NA | TRBV30 | NA | TRBJ2-3
TGTGCCAGTAGTAGTACACCAACCCATACCTATGGCTACACCTTC | CASSSTPTHTYGYTF | NA | TRBV19 | few | TRBJ1-2
TGTGCCACCACCAATAGCGGGAGGGGCTCCTACAATGAGCAGTTCTTC | CATTNSGRGSYNEQFF | TRBD2 | TRBV15 | NA | TRBJ2-1
TGTGCCAGTAGTATGGCTGCGGTGCGGACCTATGGCTACACCTTC | CASSMAAVRTYGYTF | NA | TRBV19 | NA | TRBJ1-2
TGTGCCAGCAGCTTAACCCCTCCGGGACGAGGATACAATGAGCAGTTCTTC | CASSLTPPGRGYNEQFF | NA | TRBV13 | NA | TRBJ2-1
TGCAGCGTTGCAAGACTAGCGGGAGTCGGCAATGAGCAGTTCTTC | CSVARLAGVGNEQFF | TRBD2 | TRBV29-1 | NA | TRBJ2-1
TGCAGCGTTGGTTCGGGGGATGATGGCTACACCTTC | CSVGSGDDGYTF | NA | TRBV29-1 | NA | TRBJ1-2
TGTGCCAGCTCACCGTTGACAGGGACGGATTACGAGCAGTACTTC | CASSPLTGTDYEQYF | TRBD1 | TRBV18 | few | TRBJ2-7
TGCGCCAGCAGTCACGGACAGCCAAATCAGCCCCAGCATTTT | CASSHGQPNQPQHF | NA | TRBV23-1 | few | TRBJ1-5
TGTGCCAGCAGCGCAGGGTTGGGGTCACCCCTCCACTTT | CASSAGLGSPLHF | NA | TRBV9 | NA | TRBJ1-6
TGCGCCAGCAGCATCCGAGAGGGAGATACGCAGTATTTT | CASSIREGDTQYF | NA | TRBV5-1 | NA | TRBJ2-3
TGCGCCAGCAGCCAAGATCGGGCGGGAGGGAGCACAGATACGCAGTATTTT | CASSQDRAGGSTDTQYF | TRBD2 | TRBV4-1 | NA | TRBJ2-3
TGCAGCGTTGCAGGGGGCTCTGGAAACACCATATATTTT | CSVAGGSGNTIYF | TRBD1 | TRBV29-1 | NA | TRBJ1-3
TGTGCCAGCAGCCCTCAAACTGGAAACACCATATATTTT | CASSPQTGNTIYF | NA | TRBV7-2 | NA | TRBJ1-3
TGTGCCAGCAGAGGCCAGGGGATGAACACTGAAGCTTTCTTT | CASRGQGMNTEAFF | NA | TRBV6-5 | NA | TRBJ1-1
TGCGCCAGCAGCCTGGCCGGGTTGAACACCGGGGAGCTGTTTTTT | CASSLAGLNTGELFF | NA | TRBV5-1 | NA | TRBJ2-2
TGCGCCAGCAGCACTAGGCGTAGGGGACTAGCGGACTACAATGAGCAGTTCTTC | CASSTRRRGLADYNEQFF | TRBD2 | TRBV5-1 | NA | TRBJ2-1
TGCGCCAGCAGGCAGGGGGATTCACCCCTCCACTTT | CASRQGDSPLHF | TRBD1 | TRBV5-1 | few | TRBJ1-6
TGTGCCAGCAGTCCCTTGGGGTTCCAGGTCAAGAGTACAGATACGCAGTATTTT | CASSPLGFQVKSTDTQYF | NA | TRBV27 | NA | TRBJ2-3
TGCAGCGTTGAAGCTGGGGAGCCCTACGAGCAGTACTTC | CSVEAGEPYEQYF | NA | TRBV29-1 | NA | TRBJ2-7
TGTGCCAGTACCCACGGGACAGGGGGGAGCTATGGCTACACCTTC | CASTHGTGGSYGYTF | TRBD1 | TRBV6-6 | NA | TRBJ1-2
TGTGCCAGCAGACAAGTCGCAGCAGATACGCAGTATTTT | CASRQVAADTQYF | NA | TRBV6-5 | NA | TRBJ2-3
TGTGCCAGCCGAAGCAATCAGCCCCAGCATTTT | CASRSNQPQHF | NA | TRBV2 | NA | TRBJ1-5
TGTGCCAGCAGCAGCGGTCACTACAATGAGCAGTTCTTC | CASSSGHYNEQFF | NA | TRBV9 | few | TRBJ2-1
TGCAGTGCCTGGGACTCCTACGAGCAGTACTTC | CSAWDSYEQYF | NA | TRBV20-1 | NA | TRBJ2-7
TGCAGTTGGGTGCTGGTGGAGACCCAGTACTTC | CSWVLVETQYF | NA | TRBV20-1 | NA | TRBJ2-5
TGTGCCAGCAGCTTCCAGGGGGCCCTTATCTCCTACAATGAGCAGTTCTTC | CASSFQGALISYNEQFF | TRBD1 | TRBV7-3 | NA | TRBJ2-1
TGTGCCAGCAAGACTACTAGCGGCACAGATACGCAGTATTTT | CASKTTSGTDTQYF | TRBD2 | TRBV6-1 | few | TRBJ2-3
TGCAGCGCCCACAGGGGTACGAACACCGGGGAGCTGTTTTTT | CSAHRGTNTGELFF | TRBD1 | TRBV29-1 | NA | TRBJ2-2
TGCGCCAGCAGCCAATCTCCGGCGGGGGGCTCGTCCAAAAACATTCAGTACTTC | CASSQSPAGGSSKNIQYF | TRBD2 | TRBV4-1 | once | TRBJ2-4
TGCGCCAGCAGCTTACTAGCGGAGAACACAGATACGCAGTATTTT | CASSLLAENTDTQYF | TRBD2 | TRBV5-1 | NA | TRBJ2-3
TGTGCCAGCAGATTAGCGGGAGTGCTTACCGGGGAGCTGTTTTTT | CASRLAGVLTGELFF | TRBD2 | TRBV11-2 | NA | TRBJ2-2
TGCGCCAGCAGCCAACTCTTAAGAGCTGAAGCTTTCTTT | CASSQLLRAEAFF | NA | TRBV4-1 | NA | TRBJ1-1
TGCGCCAGCCGGTCCGGGACGGAGGACTATGGCTACACCTTC | CASRSGTEDYGYTF | NA | TRBV5-1 | NA | TRBJ1-2
TGCGCCAGCAGCTACACTACCGGGACTAGCGGGCCGATCTCCTACAATGAGCAGTTCTTC | CASSYTTGTSGPISYNEQFF | TRBD2 | TRBV5-1 | NA | TRBJ2-1
TGTGCCAGTAGTATTCTGACGAGCGGGCCTAACAATGAGCAGTTCTTC | CASSILTSGPNNEQFF | NA | TRBV19 | medium-sized | TRBJ2-1
TGTGCCAGCAGTTTGACAGATGGAAACACCATATATTTT | CASSLTDGNTIYF | NA | TRBV27 | NA | TRBJ1-3
TGTGCCAGCAGTGATGTAGGGCGGATTAATGAAAAACTGTTTTTT | CASSDVGRINEKLFF | NA | TRBV25-1 | NA | TRBJ1-4
TGTGCCAGCAGCAGAAATCGGGACTCCTACGAGCAGTACTTC | CASSRNRDSYEQYF | NA | TRBV11-2 | once | TRBJ2-7
TGCAGCGTTTCACTCGTGGAGCTCGCGAGGCAGTACTTC | CSVSLVELARQYF | NA | TRBV29-1 | few | TRBJ2-7
TGCGCCAGCAGCCAAGGACAGGGGGCCTACGAGCAGTACTTC | CASSQGQGAYEQYF | TRBD1 | TRBV4-1 | NA | TRBJ2-7